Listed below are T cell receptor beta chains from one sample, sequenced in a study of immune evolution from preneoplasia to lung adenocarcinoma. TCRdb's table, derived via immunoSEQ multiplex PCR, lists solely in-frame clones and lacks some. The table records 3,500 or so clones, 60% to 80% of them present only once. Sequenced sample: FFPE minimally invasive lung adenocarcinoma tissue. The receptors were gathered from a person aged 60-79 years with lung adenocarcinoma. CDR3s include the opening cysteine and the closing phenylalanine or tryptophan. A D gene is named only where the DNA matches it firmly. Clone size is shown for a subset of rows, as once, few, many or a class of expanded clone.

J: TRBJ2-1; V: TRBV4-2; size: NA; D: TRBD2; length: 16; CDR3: CASSHGLAGGYNEQFF; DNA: TGTGCCAGCAGCCATGGACTAGCGGGGGGCTACAATGAGCAGTTCTTC
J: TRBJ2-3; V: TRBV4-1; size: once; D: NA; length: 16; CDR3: CASSQLDLVSTDTQYF; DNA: TGCGCCAGCAGCCAATTGGACCTGGTTAGCACAGATACGCAGTATTTT
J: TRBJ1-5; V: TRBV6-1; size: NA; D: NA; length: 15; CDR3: CASRSQGQGVQPQHF; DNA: TGTGCCAGCAGGAGTCAAGGGCAGGGTGTTCAGCCCCAGCATTTT
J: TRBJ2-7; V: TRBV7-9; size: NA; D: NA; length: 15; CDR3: CASSVQGGTSTEQYF; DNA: TGTGCCAGCAGCGTACAGGGGGGGACGTCCACCGAGCAGTACTTC
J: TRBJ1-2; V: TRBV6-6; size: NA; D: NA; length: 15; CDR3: CASSPLGASLYGYTF; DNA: TGTGCCAGCAGTCCCCTGGGAGCTTCCCTCTATGGCTACACCTTC
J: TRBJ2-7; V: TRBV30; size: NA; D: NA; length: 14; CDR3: CAWSVPTASYEQYF; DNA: TGTGCCTGGAGTGTACCAACCGCTTCCTACGAGCAGTACTTC
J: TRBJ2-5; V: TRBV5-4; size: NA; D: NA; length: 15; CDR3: CASSLDQGRQETQYF; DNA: TGTGCCAGCAGCTTGGACCAGGGCCGACAAGAGACCCAGTACTTC
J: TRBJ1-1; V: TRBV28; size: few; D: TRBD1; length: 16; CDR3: CASSPRDRGHSTEAFF; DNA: TGTGCCAGCAGTCCGAGAGACAGGGGGCATAGCACTGAAGCTTTCTTT
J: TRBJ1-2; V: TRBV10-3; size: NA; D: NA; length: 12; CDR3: CAISPQGRGYTF; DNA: TGTGCCATCAGTCCACAGGGTCGCGGCTACACCTTC
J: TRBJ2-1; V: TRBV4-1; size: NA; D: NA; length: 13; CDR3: CASSWSSYNEQFF; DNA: TGCGCCAGCAGTTGGAGCTCCTACAATGAGCAGTTCTTC
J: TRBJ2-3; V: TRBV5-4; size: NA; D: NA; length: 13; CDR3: CASSLIRTDTQYF; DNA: TGTGCCAGCAGCTTGATACGAACAGATACGCAGTATTTT
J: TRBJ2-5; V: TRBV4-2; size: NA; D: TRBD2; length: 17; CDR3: CASSQGTPGLAGGHQYF; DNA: TGTGCCAGCAGCCAAGGAACACCGGGACTAGCGGGGGGACACCAGTACTTC
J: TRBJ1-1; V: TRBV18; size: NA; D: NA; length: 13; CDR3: CASSPRGGTEAFF; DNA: TGTGCCAGCTCACCAAGGGGTGGCACTGAAGCTTTCTTT
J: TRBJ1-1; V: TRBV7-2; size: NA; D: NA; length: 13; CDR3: CASSFRGRGEAFF; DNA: TGTGCCAGCAGCTTCCGGGGAAGGGGTGAAGCTTTCTTT
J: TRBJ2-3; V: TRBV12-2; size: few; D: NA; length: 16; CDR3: CASRPCTGALTDTQYF; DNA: TGTGCAAGTCGCCCATGCACAGGGGCATTGACAGATACGCAGTATTTT
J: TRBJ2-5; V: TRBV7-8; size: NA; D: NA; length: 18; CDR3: CASSLAPEQRTARETQYF; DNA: TGTGCCAGCAGCTTAGCGCCGGAACAGCGGACAGCCCGGGAGACCCAGTACTTC
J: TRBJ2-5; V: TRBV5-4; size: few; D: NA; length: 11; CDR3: CASSPPRTQYF; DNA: TGTGCCAGCAGCCCCCCGAGGACCCAGTACTTC
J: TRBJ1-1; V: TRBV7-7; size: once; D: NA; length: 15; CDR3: CASSFYRRGYTEAFF; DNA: TGTGCTAGCAGTTTTTACCGACGAGGGTATACTGAAGCTTTCTTT
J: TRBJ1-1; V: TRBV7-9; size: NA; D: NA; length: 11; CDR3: CASTTHYEAFF; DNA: TGTGCCAGCACTACACACTATGAAGCTTTCTTT
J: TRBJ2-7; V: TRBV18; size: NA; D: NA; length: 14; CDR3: CASSPRDSIYEQYF; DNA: TGTGCCAGCTCACCCCGGGACTCAATCTACGAGCAGTACTTC
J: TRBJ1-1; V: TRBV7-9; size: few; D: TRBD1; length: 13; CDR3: CASRRTGDTEAFF; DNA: TGTGCCAGCAGACGTACAGGGGACACTGAAGCTTTCTTT
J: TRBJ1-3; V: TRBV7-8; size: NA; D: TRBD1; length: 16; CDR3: CASSTQGTGAGNTIYF; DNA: TGTGCCAGCAGCACCCAAGGGACAGGGGCTGGAAACACCATATATTTT
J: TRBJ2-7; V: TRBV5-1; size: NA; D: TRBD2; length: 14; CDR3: CASSLGGGGNEQYF; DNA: TGCGCCAGCAGCTTGGGGGGGGGAGGCAACGAGCAGTACTTC
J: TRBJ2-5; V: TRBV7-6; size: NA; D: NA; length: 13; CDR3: CASSLGGQETQYF; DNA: TGTGCCAGCAGCTTAGGCGGCCAAGAGACCCAGTACTTC
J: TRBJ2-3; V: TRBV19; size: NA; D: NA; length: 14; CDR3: CASSSRRLTDTQYF; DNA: TGTGCCAGTAGTTCCCGACGGTTGACAGATACGCAGTATTTT
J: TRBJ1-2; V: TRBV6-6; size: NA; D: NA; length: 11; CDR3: CASSPDYGYTF; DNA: TGTGCCAGCAGCCCAGACTATGGCTACACCTTC
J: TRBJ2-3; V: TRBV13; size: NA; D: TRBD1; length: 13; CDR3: CASRGGGTDTQYF; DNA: TGTGCCAGCAGAGGGGGCGGCACAGATACGCAGTATTTT
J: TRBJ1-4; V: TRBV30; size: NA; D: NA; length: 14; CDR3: CAWSMSATNEKLFF; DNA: TGTGCCTGGAGTATGTCTGCAACTAATGAAAAACTGTTTTTT
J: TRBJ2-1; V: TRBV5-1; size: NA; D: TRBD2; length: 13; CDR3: CASSGTSANEQFF; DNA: TGCGCCAGCAGCGGGACTAGTGCTAATGAGCAGTTCTTC
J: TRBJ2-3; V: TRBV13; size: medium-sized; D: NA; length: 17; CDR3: CASSLDSGDPSTDTQYF; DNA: TGTGCCAGCAGCTTAGACTCCGGTGATCCAAGCACAGATACGCAGTATTTT
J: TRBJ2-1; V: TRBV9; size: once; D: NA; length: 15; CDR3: CASSVEGWGTSEQFF; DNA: TGTGCCAGCAGCGTAGAAGGGTGGGGGACATCTGAGCAGTTCTTC
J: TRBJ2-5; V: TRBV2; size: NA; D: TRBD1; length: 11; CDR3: CARGTEETQYF; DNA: TGTGCCAGAGGGACAGAAGAGACCCAGTACTTC
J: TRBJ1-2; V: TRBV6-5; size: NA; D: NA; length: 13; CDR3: CASSLTGSAGYTF; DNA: TGTGCCAGCAGCTTAACAGGGTCGGCTGGCTACACCTTC
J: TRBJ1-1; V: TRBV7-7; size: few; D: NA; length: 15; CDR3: CASSFYRRGYTEAFF; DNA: TGTGCTAGCAGTTTTTACCGACGAGGGTACACTGAAGCTTTCTTT
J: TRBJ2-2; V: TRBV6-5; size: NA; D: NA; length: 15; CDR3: CASSYVRANTGELFF; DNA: TGTGCCAGCAGTTACGTCAGGGCGAACACCGGGGAGCTGTTTTTT
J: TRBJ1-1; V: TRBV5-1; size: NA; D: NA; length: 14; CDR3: CASSFGGSNTEAFF; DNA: TGCGCCAGCAGCTTCGGGGGCTCGAACACTGAAGCTTTCTTT